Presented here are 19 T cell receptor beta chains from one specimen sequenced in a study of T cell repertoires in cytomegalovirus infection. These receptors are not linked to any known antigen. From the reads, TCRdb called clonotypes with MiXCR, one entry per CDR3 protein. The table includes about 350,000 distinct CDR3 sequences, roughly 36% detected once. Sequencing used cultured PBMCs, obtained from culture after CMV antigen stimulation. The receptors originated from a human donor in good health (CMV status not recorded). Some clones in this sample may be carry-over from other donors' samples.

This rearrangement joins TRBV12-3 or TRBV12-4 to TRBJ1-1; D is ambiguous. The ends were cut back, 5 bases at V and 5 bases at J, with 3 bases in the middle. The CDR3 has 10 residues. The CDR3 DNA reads TGTGCCAGCAGTCCGACTGAAGCTTTCTTT. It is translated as CASSPTEAFF.

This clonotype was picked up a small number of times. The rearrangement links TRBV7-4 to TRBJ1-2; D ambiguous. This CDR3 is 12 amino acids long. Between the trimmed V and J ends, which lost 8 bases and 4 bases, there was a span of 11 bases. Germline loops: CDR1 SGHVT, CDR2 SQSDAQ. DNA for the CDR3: TGTGCCAGCCGTAACAGTGGCTATGGCTACACCTTC. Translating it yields CASRNSGYGYTF.

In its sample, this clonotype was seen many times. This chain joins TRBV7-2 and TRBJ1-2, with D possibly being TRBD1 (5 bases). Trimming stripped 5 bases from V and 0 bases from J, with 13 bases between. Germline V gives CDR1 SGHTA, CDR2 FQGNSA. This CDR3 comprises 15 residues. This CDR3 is CASSRNPGSNYGYTF. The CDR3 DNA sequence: TGTGCCAGCAGCCGGAACCCAGGGTCTAACTATGGCTACACCTTC. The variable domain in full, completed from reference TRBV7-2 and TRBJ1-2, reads GAGVSQSPSNKVTEKGKDVELRCDPISGHTALYWYRQSLGQGLEFLIYFQGNSAPDKSGLPSDRFSAERTGGSVSTLTIQRTQQEDSAVYLCASSRNPGSNYGYTFGSGTRLTVV.

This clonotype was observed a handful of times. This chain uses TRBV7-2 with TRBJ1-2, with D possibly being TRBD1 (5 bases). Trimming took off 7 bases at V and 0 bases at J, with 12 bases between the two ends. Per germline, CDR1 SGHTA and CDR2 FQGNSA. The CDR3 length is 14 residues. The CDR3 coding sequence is TGTGCCAGCAATTCCAGGGCGTCTAACTATGGCTACACCTTC. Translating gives CASNSRASNYGYTF. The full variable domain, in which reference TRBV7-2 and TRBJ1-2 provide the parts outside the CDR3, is GAGVSQSPSNKVTEKGKDVELRCDPISGHTALYWYRQSLGQGLEFLIYFQGNSAPDKSGLPSDRFSAERTGGSVSTLTIQRTQQEDSAVYLCASNSRASNYGYTFGSGTRLTVV.

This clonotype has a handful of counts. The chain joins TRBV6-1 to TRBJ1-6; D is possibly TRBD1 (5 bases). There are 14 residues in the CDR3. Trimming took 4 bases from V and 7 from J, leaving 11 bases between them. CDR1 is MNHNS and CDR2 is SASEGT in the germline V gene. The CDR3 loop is CASSAPGGNSPLHF. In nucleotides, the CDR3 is TGTGCCAGCAGTGCCCCGGGGGGGAATTCACCCCTCCACTTT.

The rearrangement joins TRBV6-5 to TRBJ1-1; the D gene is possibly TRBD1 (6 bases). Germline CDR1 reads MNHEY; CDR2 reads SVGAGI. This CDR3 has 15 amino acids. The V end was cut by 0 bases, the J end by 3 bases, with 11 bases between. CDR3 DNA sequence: TGTGCCAGCAGTTACTCGATTAGGGGGGACACTGAAGCTTTCTTT. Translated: CASSYSIRGDTEAFF.

CDR3 in DNA: TGTGCCAGCAGTATAACGGGACAGGGGGCTTCATTGGCTTTCTTT. As protein: CASSITGQGASLAFF. V usage is TRBV27 and J usage is TRBJ1-1; 12 bases are a match to TRBD1. CDR1 is MNHEY and CDR2 is SMNVEV in the germline V gene (reference sequence). The CDR3 runs to 15 residues. V dropped 5 bases and J dropped 11; count of bases not matched to a gene: 12.

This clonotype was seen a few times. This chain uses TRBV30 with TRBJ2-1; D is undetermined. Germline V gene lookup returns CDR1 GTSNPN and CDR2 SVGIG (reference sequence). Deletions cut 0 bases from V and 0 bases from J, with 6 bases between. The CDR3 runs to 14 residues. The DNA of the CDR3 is TGTGCCTGGAGTGTACTGCTCTCCTACAATGAGCAGTTCTTC. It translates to CAWSVLLSYNEQFF.

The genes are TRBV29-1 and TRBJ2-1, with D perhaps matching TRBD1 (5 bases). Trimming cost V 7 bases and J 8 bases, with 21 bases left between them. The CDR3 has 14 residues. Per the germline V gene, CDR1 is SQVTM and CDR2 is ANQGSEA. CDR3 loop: CSARRLAEGDEQFF. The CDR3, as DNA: TGCAGCGCCCGACGCCTTGCCGAAGGGGATGAGCAGTTCTTC.

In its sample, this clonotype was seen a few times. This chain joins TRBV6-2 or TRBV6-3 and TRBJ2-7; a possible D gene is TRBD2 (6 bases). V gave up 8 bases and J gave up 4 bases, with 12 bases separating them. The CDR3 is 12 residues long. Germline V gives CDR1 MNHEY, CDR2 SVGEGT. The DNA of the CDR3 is TGTGCCAGCGCTCTTCGGGAGTACGAGCAGTACTTC. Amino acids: CASALREYEQYF.

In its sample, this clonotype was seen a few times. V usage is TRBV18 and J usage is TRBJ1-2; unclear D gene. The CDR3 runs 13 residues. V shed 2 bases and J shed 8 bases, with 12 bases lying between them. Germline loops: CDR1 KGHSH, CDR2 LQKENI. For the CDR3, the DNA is TGTGCCAGCTCACCAACCGAAGCCAGGGGCTACACCTTC. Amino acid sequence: CASSPTEARGYTF.

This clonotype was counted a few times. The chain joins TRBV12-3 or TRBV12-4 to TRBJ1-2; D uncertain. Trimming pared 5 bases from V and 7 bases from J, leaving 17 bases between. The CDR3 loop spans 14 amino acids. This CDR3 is CASSPTRGMRGYTF. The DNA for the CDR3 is TGTGCCAGCAGTCCGACCCGAGGTATGCGTGGCTACACCTTC.

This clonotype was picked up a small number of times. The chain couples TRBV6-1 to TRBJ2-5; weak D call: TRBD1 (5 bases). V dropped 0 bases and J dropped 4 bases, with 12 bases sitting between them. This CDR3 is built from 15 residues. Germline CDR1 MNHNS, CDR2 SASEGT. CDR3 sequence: CASSEARQILETQYF. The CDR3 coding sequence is TGTGCCAGCAGTGAAGCGCGACAGATTTTAGAGACCCAGTACTTC.

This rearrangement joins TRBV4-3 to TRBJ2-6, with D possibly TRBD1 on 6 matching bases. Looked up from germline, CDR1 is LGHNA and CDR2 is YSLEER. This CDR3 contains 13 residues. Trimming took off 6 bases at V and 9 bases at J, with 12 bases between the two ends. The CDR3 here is CASRRQDYNVLTF. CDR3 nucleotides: TGCGCCAGCAGACGACAGGATTACAACGTCCTGACTTTC.

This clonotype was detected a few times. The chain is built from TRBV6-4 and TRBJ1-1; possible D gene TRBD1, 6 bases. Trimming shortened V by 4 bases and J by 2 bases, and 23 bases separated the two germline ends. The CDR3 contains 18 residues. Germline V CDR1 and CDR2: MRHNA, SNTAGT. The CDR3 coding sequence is TGTGCCAGCAGTGTTCAACGACAGGAAGAAGACCCAAACACTGAAGCTTTCTTT. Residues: CASSVQRQEEDPNTEAFF.

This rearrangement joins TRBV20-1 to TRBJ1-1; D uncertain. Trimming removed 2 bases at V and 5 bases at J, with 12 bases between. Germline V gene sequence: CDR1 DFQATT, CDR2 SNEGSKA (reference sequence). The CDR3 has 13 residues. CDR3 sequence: CSARNYLGTEAFF. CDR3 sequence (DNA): TGCAGTGCTAGAAACTACCTGGGGACTGAAGCTTTCTTT.

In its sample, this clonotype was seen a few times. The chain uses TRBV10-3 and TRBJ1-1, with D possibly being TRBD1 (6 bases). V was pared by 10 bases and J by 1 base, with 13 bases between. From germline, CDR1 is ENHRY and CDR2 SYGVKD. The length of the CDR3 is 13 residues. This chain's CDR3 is CATYREGNTEAFF. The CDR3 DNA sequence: TGTGCCACTTACAGGGAGGGGAACACTGAAGCTTTCTTT.

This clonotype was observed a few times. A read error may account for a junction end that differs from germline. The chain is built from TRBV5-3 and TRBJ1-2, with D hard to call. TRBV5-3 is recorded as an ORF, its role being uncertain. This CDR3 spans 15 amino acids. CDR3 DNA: TGTGCCAGCAGCTTACAAATGGACGAATTACCTGGCTACACCTTC. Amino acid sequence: CASSLQMDELPGYTF.

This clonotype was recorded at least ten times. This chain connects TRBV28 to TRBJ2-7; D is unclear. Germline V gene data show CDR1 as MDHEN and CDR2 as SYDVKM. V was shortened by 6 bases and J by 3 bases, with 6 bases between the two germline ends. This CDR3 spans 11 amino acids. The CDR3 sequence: CASRRHYEQYF. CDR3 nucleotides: TGTGCCAGCAGACGGCACTACGAGCAGTACTTC. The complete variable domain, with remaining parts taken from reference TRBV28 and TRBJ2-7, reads DVKVTQSSRYLVKRTGEKVFLECVQDMDHENMFWYRQDPGLGLRLIYFSYDVKMKEKGDIPEGYSVSREKKERFSLILESASTNQTSMYLCASRRHYEQYFGPGTRLTVT.